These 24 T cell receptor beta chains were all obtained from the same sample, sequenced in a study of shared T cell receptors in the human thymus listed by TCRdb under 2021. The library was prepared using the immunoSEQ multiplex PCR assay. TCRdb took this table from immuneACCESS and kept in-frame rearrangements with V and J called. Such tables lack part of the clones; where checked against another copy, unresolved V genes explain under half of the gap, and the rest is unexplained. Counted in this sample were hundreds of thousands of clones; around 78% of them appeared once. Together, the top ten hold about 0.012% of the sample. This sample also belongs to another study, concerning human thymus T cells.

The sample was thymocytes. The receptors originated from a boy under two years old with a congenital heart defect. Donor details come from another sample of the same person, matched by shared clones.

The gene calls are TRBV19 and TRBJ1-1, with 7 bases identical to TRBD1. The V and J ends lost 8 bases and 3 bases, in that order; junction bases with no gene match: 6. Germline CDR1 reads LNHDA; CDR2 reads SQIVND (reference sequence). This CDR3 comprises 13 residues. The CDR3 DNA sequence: TGTGCCAGTGGCGACAGGGCTGACACTGAAGCTTTCTTT. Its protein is CASGDRADTEAFF.

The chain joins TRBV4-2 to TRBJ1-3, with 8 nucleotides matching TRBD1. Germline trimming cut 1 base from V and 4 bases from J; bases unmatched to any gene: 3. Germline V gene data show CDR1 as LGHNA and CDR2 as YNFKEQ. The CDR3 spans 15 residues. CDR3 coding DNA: TGTGCCAGCAGCCAAGCGGACAGGGACGGAAACACCATATATTTT. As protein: CASSQADRDGNTIYF.

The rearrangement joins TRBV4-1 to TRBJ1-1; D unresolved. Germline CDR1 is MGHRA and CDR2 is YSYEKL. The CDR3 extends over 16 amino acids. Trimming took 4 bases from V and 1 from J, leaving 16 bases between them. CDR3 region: CASSREAGSPNTEAFF. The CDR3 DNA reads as TGCGCCAGCAGCCGCGAAGCCGGGAGCCCGAACACTGAAGCTTTCTTT.

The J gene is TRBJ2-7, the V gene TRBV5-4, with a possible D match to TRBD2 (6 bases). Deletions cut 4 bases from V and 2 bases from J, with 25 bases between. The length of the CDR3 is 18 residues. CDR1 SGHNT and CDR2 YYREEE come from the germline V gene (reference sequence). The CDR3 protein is CASSPKDGGPLGTYEQYF. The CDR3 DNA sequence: TGTGCCAGCAGCCCCAAGGACGGGGGTCCCCTGGGGACCTACGAGCAGTACTTC.

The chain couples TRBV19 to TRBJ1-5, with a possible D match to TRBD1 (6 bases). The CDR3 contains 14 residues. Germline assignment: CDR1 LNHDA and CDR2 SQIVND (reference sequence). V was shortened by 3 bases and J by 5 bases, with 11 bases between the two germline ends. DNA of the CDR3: TGTGCCAGTAGTATTACAGGGTCTTATCAGCCCCAGCATTTT. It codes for CASSITGSYQPQHF.

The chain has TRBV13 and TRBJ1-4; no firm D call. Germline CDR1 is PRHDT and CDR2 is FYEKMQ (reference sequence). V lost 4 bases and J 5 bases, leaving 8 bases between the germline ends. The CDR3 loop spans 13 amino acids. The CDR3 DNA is TGTGCCAGCAGCTATACGGGAAATGAAAAACTGTTTTTT. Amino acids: CASSYTGNEKLFF.

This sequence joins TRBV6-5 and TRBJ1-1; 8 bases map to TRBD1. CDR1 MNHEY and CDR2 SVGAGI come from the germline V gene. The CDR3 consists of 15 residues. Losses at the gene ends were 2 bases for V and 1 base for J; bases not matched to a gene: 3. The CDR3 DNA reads TGTGCCAGCAGTTACGTCGGGACAGGGAACACTGAAGCTTTCTTT. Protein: CASSYVGTGNTEAFF.

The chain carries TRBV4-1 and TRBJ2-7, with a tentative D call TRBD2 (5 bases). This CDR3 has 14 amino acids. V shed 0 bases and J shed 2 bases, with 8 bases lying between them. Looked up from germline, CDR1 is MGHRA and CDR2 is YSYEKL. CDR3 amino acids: CASSQDWTPYEQYF. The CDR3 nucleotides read TGCGCCAGCAGCCAAGATTGGACTCCCTACGAGCAGTACTTC.

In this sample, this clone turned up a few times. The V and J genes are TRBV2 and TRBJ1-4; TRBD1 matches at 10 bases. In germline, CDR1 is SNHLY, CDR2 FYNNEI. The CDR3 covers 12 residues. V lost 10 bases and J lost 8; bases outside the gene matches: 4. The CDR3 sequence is CAIGQGEEKLFF. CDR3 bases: TGTGCCATTGGACAGGGGGAAGAAAAACTGTTTTTT.

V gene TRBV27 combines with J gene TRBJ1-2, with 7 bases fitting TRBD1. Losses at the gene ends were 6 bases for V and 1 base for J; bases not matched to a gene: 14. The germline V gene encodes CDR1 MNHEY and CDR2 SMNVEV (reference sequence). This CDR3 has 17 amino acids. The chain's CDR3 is CASSPRQGSLFNYGYTF. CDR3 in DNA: TGTGCCAGCAGCCCGCGACAGGGATCCCTCTTTAACTATGGCTACACCTTC.

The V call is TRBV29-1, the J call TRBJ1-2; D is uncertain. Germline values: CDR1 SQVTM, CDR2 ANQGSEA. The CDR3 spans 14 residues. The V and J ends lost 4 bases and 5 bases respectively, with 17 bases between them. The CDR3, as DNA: TGCAGCGTTGTTGATGCGGGTCCAGAATATGGCTACACCTTC. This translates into CSVVDAGPEYGYTF.

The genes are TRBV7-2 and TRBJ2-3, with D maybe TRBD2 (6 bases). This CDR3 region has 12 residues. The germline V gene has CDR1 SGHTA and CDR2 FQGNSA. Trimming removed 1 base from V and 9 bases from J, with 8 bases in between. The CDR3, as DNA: TGTGCCAGCAGCTTAGTAGGACTAACGCAGTATTTT. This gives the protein CASSLVGLTQYF. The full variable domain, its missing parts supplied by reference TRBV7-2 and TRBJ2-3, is GAGVSQSPSNKVTEKGKDVELRCDPISGHTALYWYRQSLGQGLEFLIYFQGNSAPDKSGLPSDRFSAERTGGSVSTLTIQRTQQEDSAVYLCASSLVGLTQYFGPGTRLTVL.

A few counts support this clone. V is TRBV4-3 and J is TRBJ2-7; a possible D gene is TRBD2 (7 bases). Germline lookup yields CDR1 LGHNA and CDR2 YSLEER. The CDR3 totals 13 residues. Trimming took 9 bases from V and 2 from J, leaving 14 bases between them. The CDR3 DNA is TGCGCCAGTCCCGGGGGGCAGGCCTACGAGCAGTACTTC. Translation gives CASPGGQAYEQYF.

CDR3 DNA sequence: TGTGCCAGCAGCCGGAGATACGAGCAGTACTTC. This sequence encodes CASSRRYEQYF. The V and J genes are TRBV7-9 and TRBJ2-7; the D is unclear. Germline V CDR1 and CDR2: SEHNR, FQNEAQ (reference sequence). The CDR3 covers 11 residues. V was trimmed by 5 bases and J by 4 bases, leaving 6 bases between them.

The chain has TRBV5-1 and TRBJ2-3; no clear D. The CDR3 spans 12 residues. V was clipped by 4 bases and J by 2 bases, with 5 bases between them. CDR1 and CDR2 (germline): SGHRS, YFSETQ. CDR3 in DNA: TGCGCCAGCAGCCTCCTCACAGATACGCAGTATTTT. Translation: CASSLLTDTQYF.

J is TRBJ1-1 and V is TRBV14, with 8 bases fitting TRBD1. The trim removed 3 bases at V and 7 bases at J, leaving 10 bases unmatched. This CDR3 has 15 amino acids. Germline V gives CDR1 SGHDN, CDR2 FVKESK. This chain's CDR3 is CASSHRQGAGCEAFF. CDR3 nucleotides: TGTGCCAGCAGCCATCGGCAGGGGGCGGGTTGTGAAGCTTTCTTT.

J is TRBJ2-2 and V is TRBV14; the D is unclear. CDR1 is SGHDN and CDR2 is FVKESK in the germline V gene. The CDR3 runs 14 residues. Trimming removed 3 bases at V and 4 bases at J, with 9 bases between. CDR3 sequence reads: CASSHPPGTGELFF. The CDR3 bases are TGTGCCAGCAGCCATCCGCCGGGCACCGGGGAGCTGTTTTTT.

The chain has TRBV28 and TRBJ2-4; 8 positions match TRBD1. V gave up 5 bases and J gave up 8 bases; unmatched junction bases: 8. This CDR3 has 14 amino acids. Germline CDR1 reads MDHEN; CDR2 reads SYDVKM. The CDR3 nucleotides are TGTGCCAGCAGTCCACTCAGGGGGCGGGACATTCAGTACTTC. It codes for CASSPLRGRDIQYF. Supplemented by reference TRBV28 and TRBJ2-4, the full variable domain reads DVKVTQSSRYLVKRTGEKVFLECVQDMDHENMFWYRQDPGLGLRLIYFSYDVKMKEKGDIPEGYSVSREKKERFSLILESASTNQTSMYLCASSPLRGRDIQYFGAGTRLSVL.

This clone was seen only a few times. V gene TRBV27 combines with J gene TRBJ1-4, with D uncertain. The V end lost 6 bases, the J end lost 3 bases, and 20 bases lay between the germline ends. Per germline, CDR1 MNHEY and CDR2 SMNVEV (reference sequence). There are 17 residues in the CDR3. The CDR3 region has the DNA TGTGCCAGCAGCCGGGGAGGAAGGTCCGTTGCTAATGAAAAACTGTTTTTT. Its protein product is CASSRGGRSVANEKLFF.

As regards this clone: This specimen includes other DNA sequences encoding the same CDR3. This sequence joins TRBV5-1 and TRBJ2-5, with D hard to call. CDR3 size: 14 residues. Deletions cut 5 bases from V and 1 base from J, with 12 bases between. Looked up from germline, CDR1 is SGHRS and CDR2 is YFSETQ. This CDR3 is CASSPDSLQETQYF. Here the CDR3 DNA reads TGCGCCAGCAGTCCCGACTCCCTCCAAGAGACCCAGTACTTC. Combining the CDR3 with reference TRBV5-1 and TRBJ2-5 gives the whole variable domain KAGVTQTPRYLIKTRGQQVTLSCSPISGHRSVSWYQQTPGQGLQFLFEYFSETQRNKGNFPGRFSGRQFSNSRSEMNVSTLELGDSALYLCASSPDSLQETQYFGPGTRLLVL.

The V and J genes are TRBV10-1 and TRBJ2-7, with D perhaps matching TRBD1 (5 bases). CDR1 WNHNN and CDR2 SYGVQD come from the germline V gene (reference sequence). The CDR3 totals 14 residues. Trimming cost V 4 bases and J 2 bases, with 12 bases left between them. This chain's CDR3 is CASSGARGTYEQYF. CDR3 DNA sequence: TGCGCCAGCAGTGGGGCAAGGGGCACCTACGAGCAGTACTTC.

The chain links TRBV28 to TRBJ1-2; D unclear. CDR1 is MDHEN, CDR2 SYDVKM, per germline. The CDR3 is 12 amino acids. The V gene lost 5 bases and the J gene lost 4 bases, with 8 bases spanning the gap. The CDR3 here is CASSRGSYGYTF. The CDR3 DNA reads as TGTGCCAGCAGTCGAGGTAGCTATGGCTACACCTTC.

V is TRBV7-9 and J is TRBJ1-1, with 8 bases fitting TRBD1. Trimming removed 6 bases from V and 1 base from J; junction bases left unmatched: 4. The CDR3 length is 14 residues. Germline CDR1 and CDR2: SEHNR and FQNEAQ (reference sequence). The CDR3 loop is CASRPRGPNTEAFF. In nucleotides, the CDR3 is TGTGCCAGCAGGCCCAGGGGGCCGAACACTGAAGCTTTCTTT.

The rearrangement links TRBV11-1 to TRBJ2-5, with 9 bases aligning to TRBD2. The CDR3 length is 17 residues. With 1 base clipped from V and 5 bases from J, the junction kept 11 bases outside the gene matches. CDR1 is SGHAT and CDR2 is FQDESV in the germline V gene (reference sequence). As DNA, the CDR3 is TGTGCCAGCAGCTTAGGCCGGCTAGCGGGATTCGGGGAGACCCAGTACTTC. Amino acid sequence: CASSLGRLAGFGETQYF.